The clone carrying this T cell receptor beta chain has a handful of counts. The data stem from a study of cytomegalovirus exposure and HLA in healthy donors. PCR used 60 Vbeta primers and 13 Jbeta primers. The method was immunoSEQ multiplex PCR; TCRdb's version includes in-frame clones alone and lacks a portion of them. This table has 43,000 or so clones, approximately 75% appearing once. V was trimmed by 5 bases and J by 2 bases, leaving 13 bases between them. The CDR3 totals 14 residues. The germline V gene has CDR1 MNHEY and CDR2 SMNVEV (reference sequence). Sample: PBMCs. The TCR sequence derives from a man aged 25 to 45 in good health and CMV-seronegative. The chain joins TRBV27 to TRBJ2-7; D is uncertain. The DNA of the CDR3 is TGTGCCAGCAGTCCTATCGTCGGTACCTACGAGCAGTACTTC. The encoded protein is CASSPIVGTYEQYF.